The present T cell receptor (beta chain) was sequenced within a study of shared clonotypes between healthy human individuals. TCRdb's copy holds only in-frame clones and misses some; the assay was immunoSEQ multiplex PCR. The sample has roughly 2.5 million clones, about 92% seen once. Germline assignment: CDR1 KGHSH and CDR2 LQKENI. Trimming removed 4 bases from V and 0 bases from J, with 10 bases in between. This CDR3 is built from 14 residues. V and J are TRBV18 and TRBJ2-7; tentatively, D is TRBD1 (5 bases). The specimen was naive CD4+ T cells sorted from blood. The subset denotes: CD45RA+ positively selected. The TCR comes from a man between 18 and 29 years old in good health. The DNA for the CDR3 is TGTGCCAGCTCACAGACGACAGACTCCTACGAGCAGTACTTC. Translating gives CASSQTTDSYEQYF.